This entry describes one T cell receptor (beta chain). The data are from a study of shared clonotypes between healthy human individuals. Clones were read by immunoSEQ multiplex PCR, and TCRdb kept only the in-frame ones, dropping some. The repertoire holds some 600,000 clones, with approximately 96% as singletons. Germline CDR1 reads MNHEY; CDR2 reads SMNVEV (reference sequence). The CDR3 runs to 17 residues. The J segment lost 3 bases and the V segment lost 5 bases, leaving 12 bases of the junction unmatched. Naive CD8 cells comprised CD45RO-negative, CCR7-positively selected cells, excluding terminally differentiated effector memory CD45RA+ cells. Donors were healthy HIV-negative adults without recent acute infections or vaccinations.

The clonotype was recovered from a woman in her 30s in good health. The rearrangement uses TRBV27 and TRBJ2-1; 8 bases map to TRBD2. The material sequenced was naive CD8+ T cells sorted from blood. CDR3 DNA: TGTGCCAGCAGTATGCTACTAGCGGCCACCGACTACAATGAGCAGTTCTTC. Residues: CASSMLLAATDYNEQFF.